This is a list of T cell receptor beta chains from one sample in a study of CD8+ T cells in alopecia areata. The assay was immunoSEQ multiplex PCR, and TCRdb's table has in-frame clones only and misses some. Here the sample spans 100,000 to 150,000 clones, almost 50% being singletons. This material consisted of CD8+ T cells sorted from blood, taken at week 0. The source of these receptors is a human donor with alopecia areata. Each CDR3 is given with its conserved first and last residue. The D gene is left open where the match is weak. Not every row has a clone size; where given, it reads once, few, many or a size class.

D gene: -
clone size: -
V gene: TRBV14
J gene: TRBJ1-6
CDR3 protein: CASSQVLASPLHF
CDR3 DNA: TGTGCCAGCAGCCAAGTCCTCGCCTCACCCCTCCACTTT

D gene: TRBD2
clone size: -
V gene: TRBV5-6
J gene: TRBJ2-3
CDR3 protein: CASSWGTSGAGTDTQYF
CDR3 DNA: TGTGCCAGCAGCTGGGGTACTAGCGGCGCTGGCACAGATACGCAGTATTTT

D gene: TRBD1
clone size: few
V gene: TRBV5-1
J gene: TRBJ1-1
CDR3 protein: CASSLKQGGTEAFF
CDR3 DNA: TGCGCCAGCAGCTTGAAACAGGGGGGCACTGAAGCTTTCTTT

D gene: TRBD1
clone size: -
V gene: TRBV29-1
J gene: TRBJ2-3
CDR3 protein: CSVDPGQGYTDTQYF
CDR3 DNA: TGCAGCGTTGACCCTGGACAGGGGTACACAGATACGCAGTATTTT

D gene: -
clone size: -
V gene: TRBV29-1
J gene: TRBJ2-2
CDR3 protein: CSVEDDAGTGELFF
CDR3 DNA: TGCAGCGTTGAAGATGACGCGGGCACCGGGGAGCTGTTTTTT

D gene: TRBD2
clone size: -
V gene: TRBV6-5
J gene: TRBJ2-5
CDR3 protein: CASSYTSGAMGETQYF
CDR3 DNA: TGTGCCAGCAGTTACACTAGCGGGGCGATGGGAGAGACCCAGTACTTC

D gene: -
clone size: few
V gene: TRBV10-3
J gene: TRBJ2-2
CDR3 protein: CAISVRSSVKRTEMNTGELFF
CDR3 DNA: TGTGCCATCAGTGTCCGAAGCAGTGTTAAGAGGACAGAGATGAACACCGGGGAGCTGTTTTTT

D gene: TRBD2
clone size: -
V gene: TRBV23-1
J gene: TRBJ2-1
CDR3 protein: CASSRHGGSSYNEQFF
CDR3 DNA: TGCGCCAGCAGTCGCCACGGGGGGAGCTCCTACAATGAGCAGTTCTTC

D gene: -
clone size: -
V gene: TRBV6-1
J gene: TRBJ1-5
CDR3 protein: CASSGGHRSNQPQHF
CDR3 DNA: TGTGCCAGCAGTGGGGGACACCGCAGCAATCAGCCCCAGCATTTT

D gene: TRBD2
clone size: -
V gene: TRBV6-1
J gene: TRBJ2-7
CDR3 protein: CASSVGLADSYEQYF
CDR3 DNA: TGTGCCAGCAGTGTTGGGCTAGCGGACTCCTACGAGCAGTACTTC

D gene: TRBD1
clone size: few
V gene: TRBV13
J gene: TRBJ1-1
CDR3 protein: CASSSDGTGGDGTEAFF
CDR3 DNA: TGTGCCAGCAGCTCCGACGGGACAGGGGGCGATGGCACTGAAGCTTTCTTT

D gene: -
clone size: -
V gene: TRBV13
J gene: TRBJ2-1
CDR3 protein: CASSPSGGGSTNEQFF
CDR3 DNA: TGTGCCAGCAGCCCAAGTGGGGGCGGGAGTACCAATGAGCAGTTCTTC

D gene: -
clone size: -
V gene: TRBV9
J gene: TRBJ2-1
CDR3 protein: CASSVADRRESNEQFF
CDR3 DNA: TGTGCCAGCAGCGTTGCTGACAGGAGAGAGAGCAATGAGCAGTTCTTC

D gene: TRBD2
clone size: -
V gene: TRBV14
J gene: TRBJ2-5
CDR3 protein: CASSHWTRGEETQYF
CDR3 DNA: TGTGCCAGCAGCCACTGGACTAGGGGAGAAGAGACCCAGTACTTC

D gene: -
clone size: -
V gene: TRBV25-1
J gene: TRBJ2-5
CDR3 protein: CASSDGRPGTQYF
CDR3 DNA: TGTGCCAGCAGTGACGGACGACCGGGAACCCAGTACTTC

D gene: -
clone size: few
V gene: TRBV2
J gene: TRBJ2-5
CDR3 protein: CASSEAGGETQYF
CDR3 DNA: TGTGCCAGCAGTGAGGCAGGTGGGGAGACCCAGTACTTC

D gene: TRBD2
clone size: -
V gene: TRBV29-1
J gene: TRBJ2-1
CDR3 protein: CSVSGLAGYNEQFF
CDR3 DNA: TGCAGCGTGAGCGGACTAGCGGGGTACAATGAGCAGTTCTTC

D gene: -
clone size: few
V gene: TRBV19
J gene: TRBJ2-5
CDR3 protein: CASSEDLEETQYF
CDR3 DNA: TGTGCCAGTAGTGAAGACCTGGAGGAGACCCAGTACTTC

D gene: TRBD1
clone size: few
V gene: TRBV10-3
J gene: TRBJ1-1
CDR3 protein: CAISEDSGTGDEAFF
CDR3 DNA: TGTGCCATCAGTGAGGATTCCGGGACAGGTGATGAAGCTTTCTTT

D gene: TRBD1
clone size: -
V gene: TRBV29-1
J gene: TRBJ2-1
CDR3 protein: CSVERGPGNEQFF
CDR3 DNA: TGCAGCGTTGAGAGGGGGCCGGGGAATGAGCAGTTCTTC

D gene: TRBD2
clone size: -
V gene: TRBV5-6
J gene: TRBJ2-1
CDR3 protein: CASSLLSSGTYNEQFF
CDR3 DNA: TGTGCCAGCAGCTTGTTGTCTAGCGGGACCTACAATGAGCAGTTCTTC

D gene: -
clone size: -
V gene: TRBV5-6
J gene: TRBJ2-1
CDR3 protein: CASSRDGSSYNEQFF
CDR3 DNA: TGTGCCAGCAGCCGGGACGGGAGCTCCTACAATGAGCAGTTCTTC

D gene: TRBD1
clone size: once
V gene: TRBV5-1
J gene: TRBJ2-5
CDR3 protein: CASSLDRGIETQYF
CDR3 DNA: TGCGCCAGCAGCTTGGACAGGGGGATAGAGACCCAGTACTTC

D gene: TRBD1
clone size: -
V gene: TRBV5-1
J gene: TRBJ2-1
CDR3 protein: CASSPGGYNEQFF
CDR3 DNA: TGCGCCAGCAGCCCAGGGGGTTACAATGAGCAGTTCTTC

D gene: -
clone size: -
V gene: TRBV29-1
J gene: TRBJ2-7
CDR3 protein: CSPSGAKGEQYF
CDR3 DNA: TGCAGCCCCTCGGGAGCTAAAGGCGAGCAGTACTTC

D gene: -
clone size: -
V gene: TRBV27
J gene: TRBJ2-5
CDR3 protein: CASSLSARSQETQYF
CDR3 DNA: TGTGCCAGCAGTTTATCGGCCAGGTCCCAAGAGACCCAGTACTTC

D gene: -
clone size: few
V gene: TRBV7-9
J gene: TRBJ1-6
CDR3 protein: CASSSPEGGRNSPLHF
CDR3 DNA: TGTGCCAGCAGCTCCCCGGAGGGGGGCAGGAATTCACCCCTCCACTTT

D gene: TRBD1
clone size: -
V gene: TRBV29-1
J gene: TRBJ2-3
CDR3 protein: CSVETGVVDTQYF
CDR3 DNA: TGCAGCGTCGAAACAGGGGTGGTAGATACGCAGTATTTT

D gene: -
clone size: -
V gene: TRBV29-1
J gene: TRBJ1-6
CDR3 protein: CSVDLGENSPLHF
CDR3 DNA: TGCAGCGTTGATCTCGGGGAGAATTCACCCCTCCACTTT

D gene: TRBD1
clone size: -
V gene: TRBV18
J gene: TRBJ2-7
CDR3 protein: CASSPEQDRGVDEQYF
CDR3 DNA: TGTGCCAGCTCACCCGAACAGGACAGGGGCGTCGACGAGCAGTACTTC

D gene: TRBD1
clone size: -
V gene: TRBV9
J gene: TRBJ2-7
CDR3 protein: CASSRGTVWGEQYF
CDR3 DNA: TGTGCCAGCAGCAGGGGGACAGTCTGGGGCGAGCAGTACTTC

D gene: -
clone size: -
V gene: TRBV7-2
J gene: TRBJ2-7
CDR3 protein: CASSLEGGYEQYF
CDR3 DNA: TGTGCCAGCAGCTTAGAGGGGGGTTACGAGCAGTACTTC

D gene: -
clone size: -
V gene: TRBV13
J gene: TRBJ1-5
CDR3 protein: CASSFRGGQPQHF
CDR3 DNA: TGTGCCAGCAGCTTCCGGGGGGGTCAGCCCCAGCATTTT

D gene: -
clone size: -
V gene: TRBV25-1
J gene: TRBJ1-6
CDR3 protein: CASSKKEDWPLHF
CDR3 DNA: TGTGCCAGCAGTAAGAAGGAGGATTGGCCCCTCCACTTT

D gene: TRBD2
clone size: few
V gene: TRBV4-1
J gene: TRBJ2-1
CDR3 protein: CASSPRLAGREEQFF
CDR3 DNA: TGCGCCAGCAGCCCCCGACTAGCGGGGCGCGAAGAGCAGTTCTTC

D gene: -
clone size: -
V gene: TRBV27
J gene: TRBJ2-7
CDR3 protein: CASSPRDGSSYEQYF
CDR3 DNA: TGTGCCAGCAGTCCCCGGGACGGAAGCTCCTACGAGCAGTACTTC

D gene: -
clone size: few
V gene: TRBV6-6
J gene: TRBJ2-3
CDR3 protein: CASSLGLTTDTQYF
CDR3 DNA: TGTGCCAGCAGCCTGGGACTGACCACAGATACGCAGTATTTT

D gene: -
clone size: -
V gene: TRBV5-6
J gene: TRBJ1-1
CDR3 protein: CASSLGGGTEAFF
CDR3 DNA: TGTGCCAGCAGCTTGGGGGGCGGGACTGAAGCTTTCTTT

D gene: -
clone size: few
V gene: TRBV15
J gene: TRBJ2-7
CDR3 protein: CATSLEAGPYEQYF
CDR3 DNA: TGTGCCACCAGCCTCGAGGCGGGGCCCTACGAGCAGTACTTC

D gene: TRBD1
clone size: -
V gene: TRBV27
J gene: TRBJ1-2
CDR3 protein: CASSLSSGTDYGYTF
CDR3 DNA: TGTGCCAGCAGTCTCTCTTCCGGGACAGACTATGGCTACACCTTC

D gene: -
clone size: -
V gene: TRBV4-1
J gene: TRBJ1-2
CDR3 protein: CASSQVGSANYGYTF
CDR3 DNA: TGCGCCAGCAGCCAAGTGGGAAGCGCTAACTATGGCTACACCTTC

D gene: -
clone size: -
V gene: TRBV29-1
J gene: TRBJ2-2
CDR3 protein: CSVRGQPTGELFF
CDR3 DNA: TGCAGCGTCCGGGGGCAGCCCACCGGGGAGCTGTTTTTT

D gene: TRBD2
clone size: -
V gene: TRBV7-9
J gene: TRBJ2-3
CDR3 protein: CATRLANTDTQYF
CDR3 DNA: TGTGCCACCCGACTAGCGAACACAGATACGCAGTATTTT

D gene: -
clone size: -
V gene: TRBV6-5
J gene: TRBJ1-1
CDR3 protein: CASNHQEGPQAFF
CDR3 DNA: TGTGCCAGCAACCACCAGGAGGGTCCTCAAGCTTTCTTT